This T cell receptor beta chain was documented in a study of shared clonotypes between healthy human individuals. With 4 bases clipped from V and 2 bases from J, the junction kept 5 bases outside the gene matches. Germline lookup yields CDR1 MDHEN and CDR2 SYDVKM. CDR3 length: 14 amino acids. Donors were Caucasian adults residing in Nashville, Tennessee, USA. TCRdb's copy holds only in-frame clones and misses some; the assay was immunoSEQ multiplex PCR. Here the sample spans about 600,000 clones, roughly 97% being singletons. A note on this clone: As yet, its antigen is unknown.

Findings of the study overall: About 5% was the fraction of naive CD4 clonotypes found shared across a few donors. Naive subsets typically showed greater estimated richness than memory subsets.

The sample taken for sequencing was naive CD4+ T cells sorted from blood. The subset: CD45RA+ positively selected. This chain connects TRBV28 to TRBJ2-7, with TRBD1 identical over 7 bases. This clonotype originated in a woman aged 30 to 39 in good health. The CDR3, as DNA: TGTGCCAGCAGTTCGTCGGACAGGCCCTACGAGCAGTACTTC. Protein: CASSSSDRPYEQYF.